One sample yielded the 26 T cell receptor beta chains listed below, sequenced in a study of control samples from healthy donors and cancer patients. The assay was immunoSEQ multiplex PCR, and TCRdb's table has in-frame clones only and misses some. The sample includes around 200,000 clones, roughly 93% of them seen just once. The sequenced material came from blood. These TCRs come from a young man in good health.

V is TRBV10-3 and J is TRBJ2-7, with 7 bases matching TRBD2. The CDR3 runs to 14 residues. With V trimmed by 10 bases and J by 1 base, 10 bases remained unmatched. CDR1 is ENHRY, CDR2 SYGVKD, per germline. CDR3 in DNA: TGTGCCACCACCGACACTAGCGCTTCCTACGAGCAGTACTTC. Amino acids: CATTDTSASYEQYF.

V gene TRBV3-1 (or the pseudogene TRBV3-2) combines with J gene TRBJ2-7; TRBD1 matches at 7 bases. Germline trimming cut 4 bases from V and 4 bases from J; bases unmatched to any gene: 13. From germline, CDR1 is LGHDT and CDR2 YNNKEL (reference sequence). The CDR3 is 16 amino acids. In DNA form, the CDR3 reads TGTGCCAGCAGCCCGCAAGGGGGCCAGGGGGAATACGAGCAGTACTTC. Residues: CASSPQGGQGEYEQYF.

The chain has TRBV7-2 and TRBJ2-2, with a possible D match to TRBD2 (5 bases). The CDR3 has 15 amino acids. Germline V gene sequence: CDR1 SGHTA, CDR2 FQGNSA. Deletions cut 0 bases from V and 0 bases from J, with 5 bases between. Written as DNA, the CDR3 is TGTGCCAGCAGCTTAGCACTAGCGAACACCGGGGAGCTGTTTTTT. Its translation: CASSLALANTGELFF.

V usage is TRBV7-8 and J usage is TRBJ1-2; a weak D match, TRBD1 (5 bases). CDR1 and CDR2 from the germline V gene are SGHVS and FQNEAQ. This CDR3 spans 12 amino acids. The germline V and J ends were trimmed by 8 bases and 4 bases, with 11 bases remaining between them. In nucleotides, the CDR3 is TGTGCCAGCTCCAGGGAGGGCTATGGCTACACCTTC. Protein product: CASSREGYGYTF.

This chain links TRBV2 with TRBJ2-1, with 8 bases identical to TRBD1. Germline loops: CDR1 SNHLY, CDR2 FYNNEI. The CDR3 totals 15 residues. V trimming: 5 bases; J trimming: 7 bases; junction bases outside the gene matches: 10. The CDR3 is CASSQARQGRNEQFF. As DNA, the CDR3 is TGTGCCAGCAGTCAGGCGCGACAGGGGAGGAATGAGCAGTTCTTC.

The rearrangement joins TRBV6-5 to TRBJ2-1; the match to TRBD1 covers 7 bases. Trimming took 3 bases from V and 8 from J; bases not matched to a gene: 4. This CDR3 is 13 amino acids long. The germline CDR1 and CDR2 sequences are MNHEY and SVGAGI. This CDR3 reads CASSYKGADEQFF. The CDR3 DNA follows: TGTGCCAGCAGTTATAAGGGGGCCGATGAGCAGTTCTTC.

The chain is built from TRBV5-1 and TRBJ2-1; D might be TRBD2 (6 bases). This CDR3 has 15 amino acids. V was cut by 4 bases and J by 8 bases, with 19 bases left in between. Germline CDR1 SGHRS, CDR2 YFSETQ. The CDR3 protein is CASSHRDLQADEQFF. The DNA for the CDR3 is TGCGCCAGCAGCCACCGGGACTTGCAAGCGGATGAGCAGTTCTTC.

V gene TRBV12-5 combines with J gene TRBJ1-5; 7 bases match TRBD1. The CDR3 sequence is 15 residues long. With 6 bases clipped from V and 4 bases from J, the junction kept 9 bases outside the gene matches. Germline CDR1 is LGHNT and CDR2 is FRNRAP. CDR3 residues: CASGPGDSVNQPQHF. The DNA for the CDR3 is TGTGCTAGTGGCCCGGGGGACAGCGTTAATCAGCCCCAGCATTTT. Using reference TRBV12-5 and TRBJ1-5 for the parts outside the CDR3, the full variable domain is DARVTQTPRHKVTEMGQEVTMRCQPILGHNTVFWYRQTMMQGLELLAYFRNRAPLDDSGMPKDRFSAEMPDATLATLKIQPSEPRDSAVYFCASGPGDSVNQPQHFGDGTRLSIL.

The chain uses TRBV5-6 and TRBJ2-7; weak D call: TRBD1 (7 bases). This CDR3 has 14 residues. Germline lookup yields CDR1 SGHDT and CDR2 YYEEEE. The V end lost 0 bases, the J end lost 7 bases, and 14 bases lay between the germline ends. In DNA, the CDR3 is TGTGCCAGCAGCTTGGGACTAGACAGGGCAGAGCAGTACTTC. Amino acid sequence: CASSLGLDRAEQYF.

This clone showed up just a few times. The chain joins TRBV19 to TRBJ1-2; the D gene is possibly TRBD1 (5 bases). The V end lost 6 bases, the J end lost 5 bases, and 10 bases lay between the germline ends. Germline V gene sequence: CDR1 LNHDA, CDR2 SQIVND (reference sequence). The CDR3 is 12 amino acids. CDR3 sequence (DNA): TGTGCCAGTAGCAGGGCAAAGTATGGCTACACCTTC. This gives the protein CASSRAKYGYTF.

The chain links TRBV30 to TRBJ1-6; D gene unclear. V was trimmed by 2 bases and J by 3 bases, leaving 8 bases between them. CDR3 length: 14 residues. Germline V gene data show CDR1 as GTSNPN and CDR2 as SVGIG (reference sequence). CDR3 DNA: TGTGCCTGGAGTTCAGGCAGCTATAATTCACCCCTCCACTTT. This translates into CAWSSGSYNSPLHF.

This chain connects TRBV18 to TRBJ1-2; the D gene is possibly TRBD1 (5 bases). V was trimmed by 0 bases and J by 2 bases, leaving 10 bases between them. Per germline, CDR1 KGHSH and CDR2 LQKENI. CDR3 length: 15 residues. In nucleotides, the CDR3 is TGTGCCAGCTCACCACCGGGACGGATAAACTATGGCTACACCTTC. Translated, it gives CASSPPGRINYGYTF.

The chain is built from TRBV19 and TRBJ1-5, with D possibly being TRBD1 (5 bases). Germline-derived CDR1 and CDR2 are LNHDA and SQIVND (reference sequence). V was trimmed by 3 bases and J by 7 bases, leaving 19 bases between them. The CDR3 totals 16 residues. The chain's CDR3 is CASSITRQGLGQPQHF. The CDR3 nucleotides are TGTGCCAGTAGTATTACTCGGCAGGGATTGGGACAGCCCCAGCATTTT. Drawing the rest from reference TRBV19 and TRBJ1-5, the complete variable domain is DGGITQSPKYLFRKEGQNVTLSCEQNLNHDAMYWYRQDPGQGLRLIYYSQIVNDFQKGDIAEGYSVSREKKESFPLTVTSAQKNPTAFYLCASSITRQGLGQPQHFGDGTRLSIL.

The chain recombines TRBV19 with TRBJ2-7; the D is unclear. This CDR3 has 15 residues. V was shortened by 4 bases and J by 4 bases, with 17 bases between the two germline ends. Looked up from germline, CDR1 is LNHDA and CDR2 is SQIVND (reference sequence). The CDR3 protein is CASSSGPRKFYEQYF. The DNA for the CDR3 is TGTGCCAGTAGTAGCGGCCCAAGGAAGTTTTACGAGCAGTACTTC.

This clone was counted a single time. V usage is TRBV28 and J usage is TRBJ2-5; D gene uncertain. The CDR3 spans 11 residues. Per germline, CDR1 MDHEN and CDR2 SYDVKM. Trimming took off 3 bases at V and 3 bases at J, with 2 bases between the two ends. The CDR3 DNA reads TGTGCCAGCAGTTTCAAAGAGACCCAGTACTTC. It yields the protein CASSFKETQYF.

A note on this clone: The sample carries other DNA sequences with the same CDR3. This sequence joins TRBV6-6 and TRBJ1-4; D gene unclear. Germline assignment: CDR1 MNHNY and CDR2 SVGAGI (reference sequence). The CDR3 extends over 13 amino acids. The V end lost 2 bases, the J end lost 5 bases, and 6 bases lay between the germline ends. CDR3 sequence reads: CASSYRLNEKLFF. CDR3 nucleotide sequence: TGTGCCAGCAGTTACAGGTTAAATGAAAAACTGTTTTTT.

This chain uses TRBV14 with TRBJ1-2; D gene ambiguous. Trimming took off 5 bases at V and 3 bases at J, with 10 bases between the two ends. Per the germline V gene, CDR1 is SGHDN and CDR2 is FVKESK. The CDR3 spans 13 residues. CDR3 in DNA: TGTGCCAGCAGCGAGGGAAGATACTATGGCTACACCTTC. It codes for CASSEGRYYGYTF.

This chain connects TRBV20-1 to TRBJ2-1; no clear D. Germline V gives CDR1 DFQATT, CDR2 SNEGSKA (reference sequence). The CDR3 sequence is 11 residues long. V was cut by 0 bases and J by 9 bases, with 6 bases left in between. The DNA of the CDR3 is TGCAGTGCTAGAGAAGGGCCTGAGCAGTTCTTC. Translating it yields CSAREGPEQFF.

This chain links TRBV5-4 with TRBJ1-3; D is undetermined. The CDR3 is 15 amino acids. In germline, CDR1 is SGHNT, CDR2 YYREEE (reference sequence). Trimming stripped 2 bases from V and 2 bases from J, with 11 bases between. CDR3 in DNA: TGTGCCAGCAGCTTTAACCCAGCAACTGGAAACACCATATATTTT. It translates to CASSFNPATGNTIYF.

The rearrangement links TRBV20-1 to TRBJ2-3, with a possible D match to TRBD1 (6 bases). Germline CDR1 is DFQATT and CDR2 is SNEGSKA (reference sequence). Trimming stripped 6 bases from V and 4 bases from J, with 8 bases between. This CDR3 is 11 amino acids long. The CDR3 region is CSAQGPDTQYF. As DNA, the CDR3 is TGCAGTGCCCAGGGGCCAGATACGCAGTATTTT.

V is TRBV29-1 and J is TRBJ1-2; a possible D gene is TRBD1 (6 bases). V was cut by 5 bases and J by 8 bases, with 18 bases left in between. Germline V gene sequence: CDR1 SQVTM, CDR2 ANQGSEA. The CDR3 covers 13 residues. CDR3: CSVWLSGGWGYTF. CDR3 bases: TGCAGCGTTTGGCTCTCTGGGGGCTGGGGCTACACCTTC.

The chain has TRBV27 and TRBJ2-7; 8 nucleotides agree with TRBD1. Germline V gene sequence: CDR1 MNHEY, CDR2 SMNVEV (reference sequence). The CDR3 is made up of 16 amino acids. The V and J ends lost 2 bases and 2 bases, in that order; junction bases with no gene match: 8. The CDR3 nucleotides read TGTGCCAGCAGTTTAAATTCGGGGGACAGGACCTACGAGCAGTACTTC. Its translation: CASSLNSGDRTYEQYF.

The chain recombines TRBV6-5 with TRBJ2-2, with a possible D match to TRBD1 (5 bases). V was trimmed by 7 bases and J by 6 bases, leaving 9 bases between them. The CDR3 sequence is 12 residues long. Germline CDR1 reads MNHEY; CDR2 reads SVGAGI. The CDR3 spells CASNKGPGELFF. The CDR3 DNA is TGTGCCAGCAATAAGGGGCCCGGGGAGCTGTTTTTT.

The chain links TRBV30 to TRBJ1-1; D is ambiguous. CDR3 size: 15 residues. V shed 6 bases and J shed 2 bases, with 19 bases lying between them. Germline V CDR1 and CDR2: GTSNPN, SVGIG (reference sequence). Here the CDR3 reads CACLPRARGNTEAFF. The CDR3 DNA reads as TGTGCCTGCCTACCAAGGGCCCGGGGAAACACTGAAGCTTTCTTT.

The chain carries TRBV2 and TRBJ2-5, with 7 nucleotides matching TRBD2. CDR3 size: 14 residues. The germline CDR1 and CDR2 sequences are SNHLY and FYNNEI. Trimming at V came to 3 bases and at J to 5 bases, leaving 6 bases not matched to a gene. The CDR3 is CASSDLGGGETQYF. As DNA, the CDR3 is TGTGCCAGCAGTGATCTTGGGGGAGGGGAGACCCAGTACTTC. Based on the CDR3 plus reference TRBV2 and TRBJ2-5, the full variable domain is EPEVTQTPSHQVTQMGQEVILRCVPISNHLYFYWYRQILGQKVEFLVSFYNNEISEKSEIFDDQFSVERPDGSNFTLKIRSTKLEDSAMYFCASSDLGGGETQYFGPGTRLLVL.

The chain combines TRBV6-6 with TRBJ2-1, with TRBD2 matching over 11 bases. CDR1 and CDR2 from the germline V gene are MNHNY and SVGAGI (reference sequence). This CDR3 has 15 amino acids. V lost 7 bases and J lost 7; bases outside the gene matches: 9. In DNA, the CDR3 is TGTGCCAGCATTCAATCAGGACTAGCGGGTAATGAGCAGTTCTTC. Translating gives CASIQSGLAGNEQFF.